Each of the 19 T cell receptor beta chains below was sequenced from the same sample in a study of blood T cells in healthy people across ages. Next came a second PCR, run for about 6 to 11 cycles, which used a sample-barcoded 5' primer along with a J-beta primer mix. TCRdb re-derived calls from the 5' RACE reads in MiXCR, one entry per CDR3 protein. The data hold around 1.7 million distinct CDR3 sequences, with 28% observed a single time. The sequencing sample was made of blood. Source of these receptors: a woman younger than 45 in good health.

This clonotype was recorded at least ten times. This chain connects TRBV10-3 to TRBJ1-4; the D is unclear. The CDR3 totals 12 residues. Trimming left V 2 bases short and J 7 bases short, with 5 bases between. Germline CDR1 is ENHRY and CDR2 is SYGVKD. The CDR3 here is CAISEGSEKLFF. CDR3 nucleotides: TGTGCCATCAGTGAGGGTTCTGAAAAACTGTTTTTT.

The CDR3 DNA reads as TGCGCCAGCAGCCTTAACCCGGGACAGGGGGCAGATACGCAGTATTTT. As protein: CASSLNPGQGADTQYF. The gene calls are TRBV5-1 and TRBJ2-3; 11 positions agree with TRBD1. Germline CDR1 reads SGHRS; CDR2 reads YFSETQ. The J segment lost 4 bases and the V segment lost 4 bases, leaving 8 bases of the junction unmatched. This CDR3 has 16 amino acids.

The chain uses TRBV9 and TRBJ1-1; D may be TRBD1 (6 bases). Germline V lookup: CDR1 SGDLS, CDR2 YYNGEE. Trimming left V 0 bases short and J 5 bases short, with 14 bases between. The length of the CDR3 is 15 residues. CDR3 residues: CASSVGPEGGTEAFF. The CDR3 nucleotides read TGTGCCAGCAGCGTAGGGCCGGAGGGGGGAACTGAAGCTTTCTTT.

Turning to this clonotype: Since a much larger clone is just one base distant, this may be a read error. The chain uses TRBV28 and TRBJ2-5; no clear D gene. Per germline, CDR1 MDHEN and CDR2 SYDVKM. CDR3 length: 16 amino acids. Trimming cost V 8 bases and J 11 bases, with 30 bases left between them. CDR3 sequence reads: CASRVHQTRSNNEQYF. DNA of the CDR3: TGTGCCAGCCGCGTCCATCAAACCCGGAGCAACAATGAGCAGTACTTC.

The chain uses TRBV6-5 and TRBJ1-4; D is perhaps TRBD1 (6 bases). V lost 6 bases and J 8 bases, leaving 16 bases between the germline ends. The CDR3 extends over 14 amino acids. From germline, CDR1 is MNHEY and CDR2 SVGAGI. In nucleotides, the CDR3 is TGTGCCAGCAGGCGACAGGCTGAATCGGAAAAACTGTTTTTT. Its translation is CASRRQAESEKLFF.

The genes are TRBV4-3 and TRBJ2-1, with D uncertain. The CDR3 consists of 11 residues. Trimming shortened V by 0 bases and J by 16 bases, and 10 bases separated the two germline ends. Germline V gives CDR1 LGHNA, CDR2 YSLEER. The CDR3 sequence is CASSQDRAKFF. The CDR3 nucleotides are TGCGCCAGCAGCCAAGATCGGGCAAAATTCTTC.

The table lists this clonotype with a few counts. The chain uses TRBV12-3 or TRBV12-4 and TRBJ2-3; D possibly corresponds to TRBD2 (6 bases). The CDR3 extends over 16 amino acids. The V end lost 1 base, the J end lost 0 bases, and 11 bases lay between the germline ends. CDR3 amino acids: CASSLGLGASTDTQYF. The CDR3 nucleotides are TGTGCCAGCAGTTTAGGACTAGGCGCTAGCACAGATACGCAGTATTTT.

This clonotype came up many times. This chain connects TRBV10-3 to TRBJ1-5, with TRBD1 matching over 9 bases. V trimming: 3 bases; J trimming: 4 bases; junction bases outside the gene matches: 4. The CDR3 totals 15 residues. CDR1 and CDR2 from the germline V gene are ENHRY and SYGVKD. DNA for the CDR3: TGTGCCATCAGTGAACCCGACAGGGGGAATCAGCCCCAGCATTTT. Amino acids: CAISEPDRGNQPQHF.

The chain employs TRBV20-1 and TRBJ2-7; 7 nucleotides agree with TRBD2. This CDR3 has 12 amino acids. CDR1 DFQATT and CDR2 SNEGSKA come from the germline V gene (reference sequence). DNA for the CDR3: TGCGTGGAAGTCGGGACTACCTACGAGCAGTACTTC. Its protein is CVEVGTTYEQYF.

This clonotype has more than one count but fewer than ten. The chain has TRBV19 and TRBJ1-1, with a possible D match to TRBD1 (5 bases). This CDR3 comprises 11 residues. The V end lost 3 bases, the J end lost 10 bases, and 9 bases lay between the germline ends. Germline values: CDR1 LNHDA, CDR2 SQIVND (reference sequence). CDR3 sequence: CASSITGGAFF. In nucleotides, the CDR3 is TGTGCCAGTAGTATCACAGGAGGAGCTTTCTTT.

Only a few counts were recorded for this clonotype. The V gene is TRBV29-1, the J gene TRBJ2-3, with D perhaps being TRBD1 or TRBD2 (5 bases each). Per the germline V gene, CDR1 is SQVTM and CDR2 is ANQGSEA. The CDR3 sequence is 15 residues long. Trimming pared 3 bases from V and 9 bases from J, leaving 22 bases between. The CDR3: CSVEPPGPHFVTQYF. The CDR3 DNA is TGCAGCGTTGAGCCCCCGGGACCCCATTTCGTGACGCAGTATTTT.

Ten or more counts support this clonotype. The V call is TRBV12-3 or TRBV12-4, the J call TRBJ1-1, with a possible D match to TRBD1 (6 bases). This CDR3 is built from 13 residues. Trimming stripped 5 bases from V and 4 bases from J, with 11 bases between. CDR3 sequence (DNA): TGTGCCAGCAGTCAACAGGGATCCACTGAAGCTTTCTTT. Translating it yields CASSQQGSTEAFF.

This sequence joins TRBV6-2 or TRBV6-3 and TRBJ2-2, with D maybe TRBD1 (5 bases). This CDR3 contains 16 residues. Per the germline V gene, CDR1 is MNHEY and CDR2 is SVGEGT. Trimming removed 0 bases from V and 4 bases from J, with 12 bases in between. CDR3 loop: CASSYSWGFSTGELFF. The CDR3 nucleotides are TGTGCCAGCAGTTACTCGTGGGGCTTCAGCACCGGGGAGCTGTTTTTT.

This chain connects TRBV7-9 to TRBJ1-4; D possibly corresponds to TRBD1 (5 bases). Germline V gene sequence: CDR1 SEHNR, CDR2 FQNEAQ (reference sequence). This CDR3 comprises 14 residues. Trimming shortened V by 7 bases and J by 8 bases, and 17 bases separated the two germline ends. The CDR3 coding sequence is TGTGCCAGCACCCAGGGAGCAGTGGGAGAAAAACTGTTTTTT. This sequence encodes CASTQGAVGEKLFF.

The count of this clonotype is one. The V and J genes are TRBV3-1 and TRBJ2-1, with D unresolved. The CDR3 is 15 amino acids. V lost 0 bases and J lost 4, with 10 bases in between. Per germline, CDR1 LGHDT and CDR2 YNNKEL (reference sequence). CDR3 sequence reads: CASSQDPRLYNEQFF. DNA for the CDR3: TGTGCCAGCAGCCAAGATCCACGACTTTACAATGAGCAGTTCTTC.

This clonotype was picked up a small number of times. The chain employs TRBV29-1 and TRBJ2-5; D is perhaps TRBD2 (6 bases). CDR1 is SQVTM, CDR2 ANQGSEA, per germline. The CDR3 has 13 amino acids. The CDR3 DNA follows: TGCAGGGAAACTCGGGACTGCTGGGAGACCCAGTACTTC. Translating gives CRETRDCWETQYF.

V gene TRBV4-1 combines with J gene TRBJ1-3; no clear D gene. This CDR3 contains 14 residues. The germline CDR1 and CDR2 sequences are MGHRA and YSYEKL. Between the trimmed V and J ends, which lost 3 bases and 0 bases, there was a span of 6 bases. The CDR3 sequence is CASSQQSSGNTIYF. The CDR3 DNA is TGCGCCAGCAGCCAGCAGAGCTCTGGAAACACCATATATTTT.

A remark on this clonotype: Germline and junction disagree at one end, which may indicate a read error. The rearrangement links TRBV12-3 or TRBV12-4 to TRBJ2-5; D perhaps matches TRBD2 (6 bases). CDR3 size: 13 residues. The CDR3 sequence: CARSLGGGETQYF. CDR3 nucleotide sequence: TGTGCCCGCAGTTTGGGGGGTGGAGAGACCCAGTACTTC.

This clonotype has just a few counts. An end of the junction differs from the germline gene, which may be a read error. The rearrangement links TRBV10-3 to TRBJ1-6, with D possibly matching TRBD1 (5 bases). CDR3 length: 16 residues. Germline loops: CDR1 ENHRY, CDR2 SYGVKD. The CDR3 DNA follows: TGTGCCACCAGTGCGGTGGGGGGATTCAATAATTCACCCCTCCACTTT. Amino acids: CATSAVGGFNNSPLHF.